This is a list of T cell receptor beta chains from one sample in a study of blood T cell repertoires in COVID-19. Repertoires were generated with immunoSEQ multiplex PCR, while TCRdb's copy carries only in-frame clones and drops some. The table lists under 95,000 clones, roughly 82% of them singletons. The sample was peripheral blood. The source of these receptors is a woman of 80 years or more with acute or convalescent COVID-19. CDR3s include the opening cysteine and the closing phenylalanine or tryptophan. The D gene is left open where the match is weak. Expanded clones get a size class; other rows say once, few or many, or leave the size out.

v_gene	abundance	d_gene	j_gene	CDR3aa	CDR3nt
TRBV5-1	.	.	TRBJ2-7	CASSLVGGREQYF	TGCGCCAGCAGCCTGGTTGGGGGCCGGGAGCAGTACTTC
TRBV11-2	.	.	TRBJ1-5	CASSLDLGQPQHF	TGTGCCAGCAGCTTAGATCTAGGACAGCCCCAGCATTTT
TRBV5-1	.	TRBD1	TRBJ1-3	CASSLGPTGAGNTIYF	TGCGCCAGCAGCTTGGGCCCCACAGGGGCGGGAAACACCATATATTTT
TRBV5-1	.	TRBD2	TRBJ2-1	CASSPGRLAGGNEQFF	TGCGCCAGCAGCCCTGGGAGGCTAGCGGGGGGGAATGAGCAGTTCTTC
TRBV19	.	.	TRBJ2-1	CASSIGSGTYNEQFF	TGTGCCAGTAGTATCGGGAGTGGCACCTACAATGAGCAGTTCTTC
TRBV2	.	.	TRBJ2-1	CASSPTSAYNEQFF	TGTGCCAGCAGCCCGACTTCCGCCTACAATGAGCAGTTCTTC
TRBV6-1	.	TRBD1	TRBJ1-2	CASSKAGGQGVGNYGYTF	TGTGCCAGCAGTAAAGCTGGCGGACAGGGGGTGGGGAACTATGGCTACACCTTC
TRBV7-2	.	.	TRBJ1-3	CASSTPPGQVNRNTIYF	TGTGCCAGCAGCACCCCCCCAGGGCAGGTTAACCGAAACACCATATATTTT
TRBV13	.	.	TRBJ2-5	CASSLGTGRQETQYF	TGTGCCAGCAGCTTAGGTACGGGTAGACAAGAGACCCAGTACTTC
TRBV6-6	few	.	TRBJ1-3	CASRSQASPIYF	TGTGCCAGCAGGTCGCAAGCAAGCCCCATATATTTT
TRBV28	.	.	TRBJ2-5	CASSLEGGRETQYF	TGTGCCAGCAGTTTAGAAGGGGGTAGAGAGACCCAGTACTTC
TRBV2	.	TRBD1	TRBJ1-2	CASSAGQGLPGGYTF	TGTGCCAGCAGCGCTGGACAGGGCCTTCCGGGTGGCTACACCTTC
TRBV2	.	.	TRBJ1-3	CASSESGSGNTIYF	TGTGCCAGCAGTGAGTCAGGCTCTGGAAACACCATATATTTT
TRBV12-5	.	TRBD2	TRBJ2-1	CASGWGLAGGNEQFF	TGTGCTAGTGGTTGGGGACTAGCGGGGGGCAATGAGCAGTTCTTC
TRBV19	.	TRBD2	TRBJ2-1	CASSIIGAGVSSEQFF	TGTGCCAGTAGTATAATAGGAGCGGGAGTATCTAGTGAGCAGTTCTTC
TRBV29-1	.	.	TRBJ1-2	CSVAREDYGYTF	TGCAGCGTTGCCCGGGAGGACTATGGCTACACCTTC
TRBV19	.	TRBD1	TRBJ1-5	CASSKGASSNQPQHF	TGTGCCAGTAGTAAGGGGGCAAGTAGCAATCAGCCCCAGCATTTT
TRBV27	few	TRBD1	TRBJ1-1	CASSMGTGGTEAFF	TGTGCCAGCAGTATGGGGACAGGGGGCACTGAAGCTTTCTTT
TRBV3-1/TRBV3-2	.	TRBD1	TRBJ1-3	CASSPRDSGNTIYF	TGTGCCAGCAGCCCCCGGGACAGTGGAAACACCATATATTTT
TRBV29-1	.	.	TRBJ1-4	CSVAGEFNEKLFF	TGCAGCGTTGCCGGTGAATTTAATGAAAAACTGTTTTTT
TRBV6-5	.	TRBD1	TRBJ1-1	CASRGQLNTEAFF	TGTGCCAGCAGGGGACAGTTGAACACTGAAGCTTTCTTT
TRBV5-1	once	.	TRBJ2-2	CASSPNTGTGELFF	TGCGCCAGCAGCCCTAATACCGGGACCGGGGAGCTGTTTTTT
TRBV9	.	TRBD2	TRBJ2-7	CASSAAGGPEQYF	TGTGCCAGCAGCGCCGCGGGGGGGCCCGAGCAGTACTTC
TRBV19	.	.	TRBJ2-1	CASSIVRDEQFF	TGTGCCAGTAGTATAGTCCGAGATGAGCAGTTCTTC
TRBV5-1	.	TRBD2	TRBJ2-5	CASSGMTGTSGVFRQETQYF	TGCGCCAGCAGCGGAATGACCGGGACTAGCGGGGTGTTCAGACAAGAGACCCAGTACTTC
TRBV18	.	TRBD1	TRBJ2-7	CASSPYRGNEQYF	TGTGCCAGCTCACCGTACAGGGGCAACGAGCAGTACTTC
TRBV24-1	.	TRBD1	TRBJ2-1	CATSAGTGGYNEQFF	TGTGCCACCAGCGCCGGGACAGGCGGATACAATGAGCAGTTCTTC
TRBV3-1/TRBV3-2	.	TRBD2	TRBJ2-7	CASSQIPLGAGGAYEQYF	TGTGCCAGCAGCCAAATACCCCTGGGAGCGGGAGGCGCCTACGAGCAGTACTTC
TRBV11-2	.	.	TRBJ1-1	CASSLSTGYAFF	TGTGCCAGCAGCTTATCTACGGGGTATGCTTTCTTT
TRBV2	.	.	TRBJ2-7	CASSQGRLLSSYEQYF	TGTGCCAGCAGCCAGGGCAGACTCCTAAGCTCCTACGAGCAGTACTTC
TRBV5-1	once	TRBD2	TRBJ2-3	CASSEGTSGRTDTQYF	TGCGCCAGCAGCGAGGGGACTAGCGGGAGGACAGATACGCAGTATTTT
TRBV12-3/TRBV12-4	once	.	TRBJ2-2	CASRAHTGELFF	TGTGCCAGCAGGGCTCACACCGGGGAGCTGTTTTTT
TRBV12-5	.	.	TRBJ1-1	CASGFGTNDRNTEAFF	TGTGCTAGTGGCTTCGGGACTAATGATAGGAACACTGAAGCTTTCTTT
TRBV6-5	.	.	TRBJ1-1	CASSYGTEAFF	TGTGCCAGCAGTTACGGGACAGAAGCTTTCTTT
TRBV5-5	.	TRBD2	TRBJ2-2	CASSLAQTSVTGELFF	TGTGCCAGCAGCTTGGCCCAAACTAGCGTCACCGGGGAGCTGTTTTTT
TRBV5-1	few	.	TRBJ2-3	CASSLGSPPHPADTQYF	TGCGCCAGCAGCTTGGGATCTCCCCCGCATCCAGCAGATACGCAGTATTTT
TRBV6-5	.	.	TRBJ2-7	CASRGIQGREYEQYF	TGTGCCAGCAGGGGAATACAGGGACGGGAATACGAGCAGTACTTC
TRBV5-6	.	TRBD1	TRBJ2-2	CASSLMGDRGRSGELFF	TGTGCCAGCAGCTTGATGGGGGACAGGGGGCGCAGCGGGGAGCTGTTTTTT
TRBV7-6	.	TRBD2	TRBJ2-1	CASSLGPSGGASYNEQFF	TGTGCCAGCAGCTTAGGGCCCAGCGGGGGGGCTTCCTACAATGAGCAGTTCTTC
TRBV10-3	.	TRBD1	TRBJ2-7	CATWDSSYEQYF	TGTGCCACCTGGGACAGCTCCTACGAGCAGTACTTC
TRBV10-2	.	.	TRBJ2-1	CASSEGGLTRNEQFF	TGCGCCAGCAGTGAGGGAGGGCTAACGAGAAATGAGCAGTTCTTC
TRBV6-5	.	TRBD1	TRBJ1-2	CASSTQDGTVYGYTF	TGTGCCAGCAGTACACAAGACGGGACAGTCTATGGCTACACCTTC
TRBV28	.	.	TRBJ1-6	CASSFAGVSSYNSPLHF	TGTGCCAGCAGTTTCGCAGGGGTGAGCTCCTATAATTCACCCCTCCACTTT
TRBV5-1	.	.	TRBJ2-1	CASSLGQEVNEQFF	TGCGCCAGCAGCTTGGGTCAGGAGGTGAATGAGCAGTTCTTC
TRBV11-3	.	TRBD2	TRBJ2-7	CASSPLVLLAGEYEQYF	TGTGCCAGCAGCCCACTAGTCTTGCTAGCGGGAGAATACGAGCAGTACTTC
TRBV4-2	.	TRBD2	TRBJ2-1	CASSQDGNSGGAYNEQFF	TGTGCCAGCAGCCAAGATGGTAATAGCGGGGGGGCGTACAATGAGCAGTTCTTC
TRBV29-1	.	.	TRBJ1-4	CSVDGGGQRLFF	TGCAGCGTGGACGGGGGGGGCCAAAGACTGTTTTTT
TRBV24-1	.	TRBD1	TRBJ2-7	CATSENRGYEQYF	TGTGCCACCAGTGAAAACAGGGGATACGAGCAGTACTTC
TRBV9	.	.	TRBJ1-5	CASSGGGGEPQHF	TGTGCCAGCAGCGGCGGCGGTGGTGAGCCCCAGCATTTT
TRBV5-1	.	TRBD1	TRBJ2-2	CASSEGQGASGELFF	TGCGCCAGCTCCGAAGGACAGGGGGCGTCCGGGGAGCTGTTTTTT
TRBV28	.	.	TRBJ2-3	CASSTLGDSTDTQYF	TGTGCCAGCAGCACTTTAGGAGACAGCACAGATACGCAGTATTTT
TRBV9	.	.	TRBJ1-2	CASSVAVGDRYGYTF	TGTGCCAGCAGCGTAGCCGTGGGTGACAGGTATGGCTACACCTTC
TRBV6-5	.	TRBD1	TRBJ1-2	CASSPLDRNYGYTF	TGTGCCAGCAGTCCTCTGGACAGGAACTATGGCTACACCTTC
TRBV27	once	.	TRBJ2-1	CANALETYNEQFF	TGTGCCAACGCACTCGAAACCTACAATGAGCAGTTCTTC
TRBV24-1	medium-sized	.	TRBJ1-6	CATSPAGDNSPLHF	TGTGCCACCAGTCCGGCAGGGGATAATTCACCCCTCCACTTT